This TCR beta chain was profiled in a study of Ad26.COV2.S vaccination and SARS-CoV-2 variants. Study in general: Donor was one of the participants in the Ad26.COV2.S arm of the COV1001 trial.

To note about this clone: Its antigen is unidentified.

Trimming removed 4 bases at V and 3 bases at J, with 12 bases between. This CDR3 is 14 amino acids long. CDR1 is MDHEN and CDR2 is SYDVKM in the germline V gene. The repertoire was sequenced with immunoSEQ multiplex PCR; TCRdb's copy has only in-frame clones and lacks some. The sample has about 410,000 clones, about 90% seen once. Findings and caveats of the study: Spike-specific TCR breadth was greater after Ad26.COV2.S than placebo. Assessments of TCR breadth and depth may have underestimated the total T cell responses.

Treatment of the sample: about 20 received Ad26.COV2.S at low or high dose, single or two shots; about 5 received placebo; per-sample allocation not given. Sampling occurred on day 63 after the first vaccine or placebo injection. Cohort 1b enrolled adults aged 18-55 years in Boston. This receptor was identified in a person aged 18-65 years who received the Ad26.COV2.S COVID-19 vaccine or a placebo. This rearrangement joins TRBV28 to TRBJ1-2, with D perhaps matching TRBD1 (5 bases). Sequencing used peripheral blood, obtained in a trial of Ad26.COV2.S vaccine versus placebo. CDR3 bases: TGTGCCAGCAGTTCGTCAGGGTGGGACTATGGCTACACCTTC. Its translation: CASSSSGWDYGYTF.